A selection of T cell receptor beta chains follows, all from one sample in a study of beta chain features in type 1 diabetes. Generated by immunoSEQ multiplex PCR, the TCRdb table keeps only in-frame clones and is missing some. The sample lists 250,000 to 300,000 clones, approximately 25% occurring once. Sequenced: naive CD4+ T cells from blood. These receptors all come from a woman in her 30s with type 1 diabetes. The CDR3 runs from the conserved cysteine through the conserved F or W. The order of the fields is clone size, D gene, J gene, V gene, CDR3 protein, CDR3 DNA. The D gene is left open where the match is weak. A row's size may be missing; if present it is once, few, many or a size class.

. | . | TRBJ1-2 | TRBV2 | CASSEGGEYGYTF | TGTGCCAGCAGTGAGGGAGGGGAATATGGCTACACCTTC
few | . | TRBJ2-1 | TRBV19 | CASNPLSGNEQFF | TGTGCCAGTAATCCTTTGAGCGGCAATGAGCAGTTCTTC
. | TRBD2 | TRBJ2-7 | TRBV7-9 | CASSLALRTSGYEQYF | TGTGCCAGCAGCTTAGCGCTGAGGACTAGCGGCTACGAGCAGTACTTC
. | . | TRBJ2-1 | TRBV6-5 | CASISGENNEQFF | TGTGCCAGCATCAGCGGAGAGAACAATGAGCAGTTCTTC
. | . | TRBJ1-1 | TRBV5-4 | CASSPGTGGTEAFF | TGTGCCAGCAGCCCCGGGACCGGGGGCACTGAAGCTTTCTTT
. | TRBD1 | TRBJ2-7 | TRBV18 | CASSQQGFPYEQYF | TGTGCCAGCTCACAACAGGGGTTTCCCTACGAGCAGTACTTC
. | TRBD2 | TRBJ2-2 | TRBV5-1 | CASSNADRTSGRAVGELFF | TGCGCCAGCAGCAATGCTGACCGGACCAGCGGGAGAGCGGTCGGGGAGCTGTTTTTT
few | . | TRBJ2-7 | TRBV29-1 | CSVLGGTSYEQYF | TGCAGCGTTCTTGGGGGGACCTCCTACGAGCAGTACTTC
. | . | TRBJ1-1 | TRBV19 | CASTLGQNTEAFF | TGTGCCAGTACTTTGGGACAGAACACTGAAGCTTTCTTT
few | . | TRBJ2-3 | TRBV30 | CAWSPGLGADTQYF | TGTGCCTGGAGCCCGGGACTTGGCGCAGATACGCAGTATTTT
few | . | TRBJ2-5 | TRBV30 | CAWSVQSQETQYF | TGTGCCTGGAGTGTACAATCTCAGGAGACCCAGTACTTC
few | . | TRBJ2-7 | TRBV6-1 | CASFAYYHYEQYF | TGTGCCAGCTTCGCCTACTACCACTACGAGCAGTACTTC
. | TRBD2 | TRBJ2-7 | TRBV11-2 | CASRASGRVWAYEQYF | TGTGCCAGCAGGGCGAGCGGGAGGGTGTGGGCCTACGAGCAGTACTTC
. | TRBD1 | TRBJ2-7 | TRBV15 | CATSRGPGQGSYEQYF | TGTGCCACCAGCAGAGGGCCGGGACAGGGGTCCTACGAGCAGTACTTC
few | TRBD2 | TRBJ2-1 | TRBV2 | CASCLAGPNEQFF | TGTGCCAGCTGCCTAGCGGGACCCAATGAGCAGTTCTTC
. | . | TRBJ2-7 | TRBV11-2 | CASSLVVGLFTYEQYF | TGTGCCAGCAGCTTAGTAGTCGGACTCTTCACCTACGAGCAGTACTTC
. | TRBD1 | TRBJ1-2 | TRBV5-6 | CASSLTGERGYTF | TGTGCCAGCAGCTTGACAGGGGAAAGAGGCTACACCTTC
. | . | TRBJ1-1 | TRBV6-6 | CASSYLAGDTEAFF | TGTGCCAGCAGTTACTTGGCGGGAGACACTGAAGCTTTCTTT
few | TRBD1 | TRBJ2-1 | TRBV7-6 | CASSPPTGGYDEQFF | TGTGCCAGCAGCCCTCCGACAGGGGGCTACGATGAGCAGTTCTTC
few | . | TRBJ1-5 | TRBV30 | CGRNNQPQHF | TGTGGCAGGAACAATCAGCCCCAGCATTTT
few | . | TRBJ1-1 | TRBV7-2 | CASSSYSGEAFF | TGTGCCAGCAGCTCGTACAGCGGTGAAGCTTTCTTT
. | TRBD2 | TRBJ2-7 | TRBV28 | CASSPGGTRPYEQYF | TGTGCCAGCAGCCCCGGGGGGACGAGACCCTACGAGCAGTACTTC
few | TRBD2 | TRBJ2-1 | TRBV7-9 | CASSLALAGGKDEQFF | TGTGCCAGCAGCTTAGCGCTAGCGGGAGGAAAGGATGAGCAGTTCTTC
few | TRBD1 | TRBJ1-1 | TRBV29-1 | CSVEGGQGLNTEAFF | TGCAGCGTCGAGGGGGGACAGGGACTGAACACTGAAGCTTTCTTT
. | TRBD2 | TRBJ2-1 | TRBV28 | CASSLSVAGPYNEQFF | TGTGCCAGCAGTTTATCCGTAGCGGGTCCTTACAATGAGCAGTTCTTC
few | . | TRBJ1-2 | TRBV7-9 | CASSFGERDYGYTF | TGTGCCAGCAGCTTTGGGGAGCGAGACTATGGCTACACCTTC
. | . | TRBJ2-5 | TRBV7-2 | CASSFQTEETQYF | TGTGCCAGCAGCTTCCAAACAGAAGAGACCCAGTACTTC
. | . | TRBJ2-7 | TRBV2 | CASSPTYEQYF | TGTGCCAGCAGTCCTACCTACGAGCAGTACTTC
. | . | TRBJ2-7 | TRBV7-9 | CASSLQDNYYEQYF | TGTGCCAGCAGCTTACAGGACAACTATTACGAGCAGTACTTC
few | TRBD2 | TRBJ2-3 | TRBV29-1 | CSVESSGTDTQYF | TGCAGCGTTGAAAGTAGCGGGACAGATACGCAGTATTTT
. | TRBD1 | TRBJ2-5 | TRBV7-9 | CASSPDREQYF | TGTGCCAGCAGCCCGGACAGGGAGCAGTACTTC
few | TRBD1 | TRBJ1-1 | TRBV30 | CAWLFDGTGVLNTEAFF | TGTGCCTGGCTATTCGACGGGACAGGGGTCTTGAACACTGAAGCTTTCTTT
. | . | TRBJ2-4 | TRBV29-1 | CSVEDGGRRTKNIQYF | TGCAGCGTTGAAGACGGTGGGAGGCGGACCAAAAACATTCAGTACTTC
few | . | TRBJ2-3 | TRBV18 | CASSPDQRDTQYF | TGTGCCAGCTCACCAGACCAGCGGGATACGCAGTATTTT
. | TRBD1 | TRBJ1-2 | TRBV5-1 | CASSGTADYGYTF | TGCGCCAGCAGCGGGACAGCTGACTATGGCTACACCTTC
. | TRBD2 | TRBJ2-5 | TRBV6-5 | CASSSYGLGKETQYF | TGTGCCAGCAGTTCATACGGACTAGGGAAAGAGACCCAGTACTTC
. | . | TRBJ1-3 | TRBV14 | CASSPRTLSGNTIYF | TGTGCCAGCAGCCCTCGGACTCTCTCGGGAAACACCATATATTTT
. | TRBD1 | TRBJ1-2 | TRBV5-1 | CASSQQGTYGYTF | TGCGCCAGCAGCCAACAGGGGACCTATGGCTACACCTTC
few | . | TRBJ1-5 | TRBV15 | CATSRDQGSRGYQPQHF | TGTGCCACCAGCAGAGATCAAGGAAGCAGGGGCTATCAGCCCCAGCATTTT
few | TRBD2 | TRBJ2-3 | TRBV11-3 | CASSPGTSGGTDTQYF | TGTGCCAGCAGCCCAGGGACTAGCGGAGGCACAGATACGCAGTATTTT
. | TRBD2 | TRBJ2-7 | TRBV7-3 | CASSTGREYEQYF | TGTGCCAGCAGCACCGGGAGGGAGTACGAGCAGTACTTC
. | . | TRBJ2-1 | TRBV29-1 | CSVVASYNEQFF | TGCAGCGTTGTAGCCTCCTACAATGAGCAGTTCTTC
. | . | TRBJ1-1 | TRBV6-5 | CASSYTQGKAFF | TGTGCCAGCAGTTATACGCAGGGGAAAGCTTTCTTT
. | TRBD2 | TRBJ2-5 | TRBV19 | CASSKTSGRAEETQYF | TGTGCCAGTAGTAAGACTAGCGGGAGGGCCGAAGAGACCCAGTACTTC
. | TRBD2 | TRBJ2-7 | TRBV7-2 | CASSRPRGTSGSAYEQYF | TGTGCCAGCAGCCGCCCAAGGGGGACTAGCGGGAGTGCCTACGAGCAGTACTTC
few | . | TRBJ1-1 | TRBV11-2 | CASSLDRTPTGNTEAFF | TGTGCCAGCAGCTTAGACCGTACCCCGACAGGGAACACTGAAGCTTTCTTT
once | . | TRBJ1-2 | TRBV2 | CASSDQAPNYGYTF | TGTGCCAGCAGTGACCAGGCCCCTAACTATGGCTACACCTTC
. | . | TRBJ1-5 | TRBV19 | CASSSTVANVPQHF | TGTGCCAGTAGCTCGACAGTGGCCAATGTGCCCCAGCATTTT
few | TRBD2 | TRBJ2-1 | TRBV9 | CASSARDYRSNEQFF | TGTGCCAGCAGCGCCCGGGACTACCGGAGCAATGAGCAGTTCTTC
. | TRBD1 | TRBJ1-3 | TRBV29-1 | CSVLTGEGGNTIYF | TGCAGCGTCTTGACAGGGGAGGGAGGAAACACCATATATTTT
. | TRBD1 | TRBJ1-5 | TRBV19 | CASSIRRTGLTSSNQPQHF | TGTGCCAGTAGTATTCGGCGGACAGGACTAACTTCTAGCAATCAGCCCCAGCATTTT
. | . | TRBJ2-7 | TRBV14 | CASSQGLRHEQYF | TGTGCCAGCAGCCAAGGATTGCGTCACGAGCAGTACTTC
. | TRBD1 | TRBJ1-5 | TRBV9 | CASSAGQFSNQPQHF | TGTGCCAGCAGCGCGGGACAGTTTAGCAATCAGCCCCAGCATTTT
few | . | TRBJ2-1 | TRBV30 | CAWRYFYNEQFF | TGTGCCTGGAGATACTTCTACAATGAGCAGTTCTTC